This T cell receptor (beta chain) is from a study of cytomegalovirus exposure and HLA in healthy donors. General study results and limits: Most observed TCR sequences were rare, whereas some public TCRs were detected in many donors.

Of note for this clone: Its antigen remains unknown.

Profiled with immunoSEQ multiplex PCR; TCRdb holds only in-frame clones, not every one. The repertoire includes around 350,000 clones, 86% of them detected once, and over 0.75% sits in the top ten. CDR3 length: 14 residues. Trimming removed 0 bases from V and 5 bases from J, with 12 bases in between. Germline values: CDR1 SGHNT, CDR2 YYREEE (reference sequence). The clonotype was recovered from a woman between 18 and 29 years old in good health and CMV-seronegative. Sequenced sample: PBMCs. The gene calls are TRBV5-4 and TRBJ2-7; tentatively, D is TRBD2 (6 bases). The CDR3 is CASSLGGGWHEQYF. DNA for the CDR3: TGTGCCAGCAGCTTGGGTGGAGGGTGGCACGAGCAGTACTTC.